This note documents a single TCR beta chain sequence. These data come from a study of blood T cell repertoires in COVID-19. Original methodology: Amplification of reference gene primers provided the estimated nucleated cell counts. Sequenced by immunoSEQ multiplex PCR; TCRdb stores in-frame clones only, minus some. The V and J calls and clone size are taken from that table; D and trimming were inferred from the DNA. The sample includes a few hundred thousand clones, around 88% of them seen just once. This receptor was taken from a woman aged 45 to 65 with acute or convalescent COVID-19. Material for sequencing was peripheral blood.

The CDR3 is CASSGGTGGENTIYF. The CDR3 DNA reads TGCGCCAGCAGCGGCGGGACAGGGGGCGAAAACACCATATATTTT. The chain couples TRBV5-1 to TRBJ1-3; 12 bases agree with TRBD1. The CDR3 runs 15 residues. Germline V gene sequence: CDR1 SGHRS, CDR2 YFSETQ. Trimming cost V 4 bases and J 6 bases; bases outside gene matches: 5.